These 29 T cell receptor beta chains originate from one sample sequenced in a study of T-cell memory formation after mild COVID-19. A single record per CDR3 protein comes from TCRdb applying MiXCR to the 5' RACE reads. The table has about 390,000 distinct CDR3 sequences, about a sixth seen once. The sample comprised PBMCs or a T cell subset sorted from them (not recorded which). The receptors derive from a man younger than 35 who had mild COVID-19 (a few samples of this study predate the infection). Cell type and time point are not known.

This clonotype has just a few counts. The V gene is TRBV10-3, the J gene TRBJ1-5; D is unclear. The V end lost 6 bases, the J end lost 3 bases, and 12 bases lay between the germline ends. This CDR3 has 14 residues. CDR1 and CDR2 from the germline V gene are ENHRY and SYGVKD. Written as DNA, the CDR3 is TGTGCCATCAGCCCGGACGGCTCCAATCAGCCCCAGCATTTT. The encoded protein is CAISPDGSNQPQHF.

This clonotype has just a few counts. This sequence joins TRBV6-6 and TRBJ2-2; D ambiguous. The germline V and J ends were trimmed by 6 bases and 4 bases, with 6 bases remaining between them. The CDR3 runs 12 residues. Germline assignment: CDR1 MNHNY and CDR2 SVGAGI (reference sequence). CDR3 amino acids: CASRDSTGELFF. DNA for the CDR3: TGTGCCAGCAGGGATAGCACCGGGGAGCTGTTTTTT.

The sample holds a few counts of this clonotype. The chain links TRBV7-9 to TRBJ2-6; 9 nucleotides agree with TRBD1. The CDR3 is 20 amino acids. The V gene's germline CDR1 is SEHNR and CDR2 FQNEAQ (reference sequence). Trimming took 4 bases from V and 0 from J; bases not matched to a gene: 13. CDR3 in amino acids: CASSSAGQGRNLSGANVLTF. The CDR3 DNA follows: TGTGCCAGCAGCTCGGCCGGACAGGGGAGGAACCTCTCTGGGGCCAACGTCCTGACTTTC.

The sample holds a few counts of this clonotype. The chain uses TRBV7-8 and TRBJ2-2; 10 nucleotides line up with TRBD1. V dropped 1 base and J dropped 4; count of bases not matched to a gene: 0. CDR3 length: 15 amino acids. Per germline, CDR1 SGHVS and CDR2 FQNEAQ. The CDR3 region is CASSLGDRGTGELFF. CDR3 bases: TGTGCCAGCAGCTTAGGGGACAGGGGCACCGGGGAGCTGTTTTTT.

This clonotype was seen ten or more times. The chain has TRBV5-1 and TRBJ1-2; 8 nucleotides align to TRBD1. The CDR3 runs 13 residues. The J segment lost 6 bases and the V segment lost 2 bases, leaving 3 bases of the junction unmatched. Germline assignment: CDR1 SGHRS and CDR2 YFSETQ. The CDR3 DNA reads TGCGCCAGCAGCTTTCCGACAGGGGATGGCTACACCTTC. It yields the protein CASSFPTGDGYTF.

This clonotype was counted between two and nine times. The V call is TRBV4-1, the J call TRBJ1-1; 12 bases align to TRBD1. With V trimmed by 8 bases and J by 4 bases, 2 bases remained unmatched. The germline V gene has CDR1 MGHRA and CDR2 YSYEKL. CDR3 length: 13 amino acids. The CDR3 DNA is TGCGCCAGCGGGACAGGGGGCTTCACTGAAGCTTTCTTT. Protein product: CASGTGGFTEAFF.

CDR3: CASSYQGPPRGNSPLHF. In nucleotides, the CDR3 is TGTGCCAGCAGTTACCAGGGACCACCGCGGGGGAATTCACCCCTCCACTTT. The chain couples TRBV6-2 or TRBV6-3 to TRBJ1-6; D may be TRBD1 (5 bases). This CDR3 comprises 17 residues. Germline-derived CDR1 and CDR2 are MNHEY and SVGEGT. V dropped 2 bases and J dropped 7 bases, with 18 bases sitting between them.

This clonotype was detected only a few times. V is TRBV15 and J is TRBJ2-3; unclear D gene. This CDR3 is 14 amino acids long. Trimming stripped 0 bases from V and 3 bases from J, with 7 bases between. Germline loops: CDR1 LNHNV, CDR2 YYDKDF (reference sequence). Here the CDR3 reads CATSRESRTDTQYF. The CDR3 DNA reads as TGTGCCACCAGCAGAGAGTCAAGGACAGATACGCAGTATTTT.

This chain links TRBV24-1 with TRBJ2-2; D is uncertain. CDR3 size: 15 residues. Germline V lookup: CDR1 KGHDR, CDR2 SFDVKD. Between the trimmed V and J ends, which lost 5 bases and 0 bases, there was a span of 9 bases. CDR3 protein: CATSGRRPNTGELFF. The DNA for the CDR3 is TGTGCCACCAGTGGGCGGCGGCCGAACACCGGGGAGCTGTTTTTT.

This rearrangement joins TRBV7-9 to TRBJ1-4; TRBD1 matches 7 bases. The germline gives CDR1 SEHNR, CDR2 FQNEAQ (reference sequence). The CDR3 loop spans 16 amino acids. J lost 4 bases, V lost 3 bases, and 8 bases had no gene match. The CDR3 DNA follows: TGTGCCAGCAGCTTCGAGGGGGCAGGAGGTAATGAAAAACTGTTTTTT. Translating gives CASSFEGAGGNEKLFF.

Only a few counts were recorded for this clonotype. V is TRBV29-1 and J is TRBJ2-7; 10 bases align to TRBD2. The CDR3 has 14 amino acids. V trimming: 6 bases; J trimming: 2 bases; junction bases outside the gene matches: 7. Germline assignment: CDR1 SQVTM and CDR2 ANQGSEA. CDR3 loop: CSVNSGGPTYEQYF. CDR3 nucleotide sequence: TGCAGCGTCAATAGCGGGGGGCCCACCTACGAGCAGTACTTC.

The gene calls are TRBV20-1 and TRBJ2-3, with D possibly being TRBD2 (5 bases). The germline V gene has CDR1 DFQATT and CDR2 SNEGSKA (reference sequence). This CDR3 spans 15 amino acids. The V and J ends lost 5 bases and 2 bases respectively, with 17 bases between them. The CDR3 DNA reads TGCAGTGCTCCCGGGGTAGCTTCATCCACAGATACGCAGTATTTT. This codes for CSAPGVASSTDTQYF.

The chain employs TRBV15 and TRBJ2-1, with 10 bases that match TRBD1. The CDR3 runs 16 residues. The junction had 5 bases not matched to a gene; V was cut back by 3 bases and J by 3 bases. Germline V CDR1 and CDR2: LNHNV, YYDKDF (reference sequence). The chain's CDR3 is CATSSHWDRGYNEQFF. Written as DNA, the CDR3 is TGTGCCACCAGCAGCCACTGGGACAGGGGCTACAATGAGCAGTTCTTC. The full variable domain, in which reference TRBV15 and TRBJ2-1 provide the parts outside the CDR3, is DAMVIQNPRYQVTQFGKPVTLSCSQTLNHNVMYWYQQKSSQAPKLLFHYYDKDFNNEADTPDNFQSRRPNTSFCFLDIRSPGLGDTAMYLCATSSHWDRGYNEQFFGPGTRLTVL.

In DNA form, the CDR3 reads TGCGCCAGCAGCCGAACGGGACAGTCTAGCAATGAGCAGTTCTTC. Translated, it gives CASSRTGQSSNEQFF. This sequence joins TRBV5-1 and TRBJ2-1; 7 nucleotides match TRBD1. Germline lookup yields CDR1 SGHRS and CDR2 YFSETQ. This CDR3 comprises 15 residues. Trimming took 4 bases from V and 6 from J; bases not matched to a gene: 10.

This clonotype has only a few counts. The J gene is TRBJ1-2, the V gene TRBV20-1, with D possibly TRBD1 on 6 matching bases. The CDR3 has 11 residues. V was pared by 6 bases and J by 5 bases, with 10 bases between. Germline assignment: CDR1 DFQATT and CDR2 SNEGSKA (reference sequence). DNA for the CDR3: TGCAGTGCCGGACAGACGTATGGCTACACCTTC. Encoded protein: CSAGQTYGYTF.

The table lists this clonotype with a few counts. The rearrangement links TRBV29-1 to TRBJ2-2; D call uncertain. Trimming shortened V by 2 bases and J by 5 bases, and 3 bases separated the two germline ends. This CDR3 has 11 amino acids. Germline V gives CDR1 SQVTM, CDR2 ANQGSEA. CDR3 sequence reads: CSVERTGELFF. CDR3 DNA: TGCAGCGTTGAACGGACCGGGGAGCTGTTTTTT.

This clonotype was observed a few times. J is TRBJ2-4 and V is TRBV4-1; D not certain. CDR3 length: 12 residues. Germline V gene sequence: CDR1 MGHRA, CDR2 YSYEKL. V lost 0 bases and J lost 12, with 9 bases in between. CDR3 residues: CASSQEGGPQYF. CDR3 DNA: TGCGCCAGCAGCCAAGAGGGCGGACCTCAGTACTTC.

This clonotype was found many times. V gene TRBV29-1 combines with J gene TRBJ1-1, with D maybe TRBD1 (5 bases). V lost 1 base to trimming and J lost 1 base, with 7 bases between them. Germline CDR1 reads SQVTM; CDR2 reads ANQGSEA. The length of the CDR3 is 13 residues. CDR3 loop: CSVEGGQNTEAFF. CDR3 in DNA: TGCAGCGTTGAAGGGGGCCAGAACACTGAAGCTTTCTTT.

The chain uses TRBV11-3 and TRBJ2-1; 8 bases align to TRBD2. The CDR3 spans 15 residues. Trimming took 4 bases from V and 7 from J; bases not matched to a gene: 9. In germline, CDR1 is SGHNT, CDR2 YENEEA. The CDR3 nucleotides are TGTGCCAGCAGCTACGGGGGGGTCCGTGGGAATGAGCAGTTCTTC. This codes for CASSYGGVRGNEQFF.

V usage is TRBV4-3 and J usage is TRBJ1-4; D perhaps matches TRBD1 (6 bases). Germline V gives CDR1 LGHNA, CDR2 YSLEER. This CDR3 has 16 residues. With 4 bases removed from V and 5 bases from J, the gap between germline ends came to 17 bases. This CDR3 reads CASSRSKDRLNEKLFF. The DNA of the CDR3 is TGCGCCAGCAGCCGAAGCAAGGACAGACTCAATGAAAAACTGTTTTTT.

The chain couples TRBV5-1 to TRBJ2-1, with 10 bases matching TRBD2. Germline CDR1 reads SGHRS; CDR2 reads YFSETQ. Trimming at V came to 0 bases and at J to 9 bases, leaving 24 bases not matched to a gene. CDR3 size: 21 residues. In DNA form, the CDR3 reads TGCGCCAGCAGCTTGGCCCCACTAGCGGGGATTGTTAACCTACTCGGGGGTGAGCAGTTCTTC. Encoded protein: CASSLAPLAGIVNLLGGEQFF.

This clonotype has more than one count but fewer than ten. This rearrangement joins TRBV5-6 to TRBJ2-1; 8 nucleotides agree with TRBD2. With 1 base clipped from V and 5 bases from J, the junction kept 5 bases outside the gene matches. From germline, CDR1 is SGHDT and CDR2 YYEEEE. The CDR3 totals 15 residues. CDR3 loop: CASSLRQRGNNEQFF. The CDR3 DNA sequence: TGTGCCAGCAGCTTGCGCCAGCGGGGGAACAATGAGCAGTTCTTC.

In its sample, this clonotype was seen a few times. The gene calls are TRBV14 and TRBJ2-5, with TRBD2 matching 9 bases. The CDR3 length is 18 residues. The germline V gene encodes CDR1 SGHDN and CDR2 FVKESK. Losses at the gene ends were 0 bases for V and 1 base for J; bases not matched to a gene: 9. The CDR3 DNA is TGTGCCAGCAGCCAAGAGAAGGGATCTAGCGGGGCCCAAGAGACCCAGTACTTC. Translated, it gives CASSQEKGSSGAQETQYF.

The V call is TRBV9, the J call TRBJ2-3; 10 nucleotides agree with TRBD2. The CDR3 is 16 amino acids. After removal of 4 bases from V and 5 bases from J, the junction contained 10 bases not matched to a gene. The germline gives CDR1 SGDLS, CDR2 YYNGEE. Here the CDR3 reads CASSPPAGGQIDTQYF. The CDR3 nucleotides read TGTGCCAGCAGCCCCCCAGCGGGGGGGCAGATAGATACGCAGTATTTT.

This chain links TRBV7-7 with TRBJ2-5; TRBD2 matches 9 bases. The CDR3 covers 16 residues. Germline loops: CDR1 SSHAT, CDR2 FNYEAQ (reference sequence). V dropped 1 base and J dropped 2; count of bases not matched to a gene: 5. The CDR3 sequence: CASSLDSGGWQETQYF. The CDR3 nucleotides read TGTGCCAGCAGCTTAGATAGCGGGGGATGGCAAGAGACCCAGTACTTC.

This clonotype was detected only a few times. CDR3 protein: CASSYRAHNQPQHF. The CDR3 DNA reads as TGTGCCAGCAGTTACAGGGCCCACAATCAGCCCCAGCATTTT. This chain connects TRBV6-6 to TRBJ1-5; D gene uncertain. The CDR3 extends over 14 amino acids. Germline CDR1 reads MNHNY; CDR2 reads SVGAGI (reference sequence). The germline V and J ends were trimmed by 2 bases and 3 bases, with 8 bases remaining between them.

This clonotype was observed at least ten times. V usage is TRBV20-1 and J usage is TRBJ2-4, with unresolved D. The germline V gene has CDR1 DFQATT and CDR2 SNEGSKA (reference sequence). V gave up 2 bases and J gave up 6 bases, with 11 bases separating them. This CDR3 spans 13 amino acids. The CDR3 here is CSARITYGNIQYF. The CDR3 DNA sequence: TGCAGTGCTAGAATAACGTATGGAAACATTCAGTACTTC.

In this sample, this clonotype turned up a few times. The chain employs TRBV4-3 and TRBJ2-7; D is uncertain. V gave up 1 base and J gave up 3 bases, with 7 bases separating them. The CDR3 runs 13 residues. Germline-derived CDR1 and CDR2 are LGHNA and YSLEER. In nucleotides, the CDR3 is TGCGCCAGCAGCCAAGCTCCAGGCTACGAGCAGTACGTC. Translating it yields CASSQAPGYEQYV.

This clonotype turned up a few times. The genes are TRBV6-1 and TRBJ2-1; TRBD1 might be the D (6 bases). Trimming left V 6 bases short and J 7 bases short, with 16 bases between. CDR1 and CDR2 from the germline V gene are MNHNS and SASEGT. The CDR3 has 14 amino acids. The CDR3 spells CASRERQVTNEQFF. The CDR3 nucleotides are TGTGCCAGCAGAGAGCGACAGGTTACGAATGAGCAGTTCTTC.